This T cell receptor beta chain was identified in a study of T cells after yellow fever vaccination. The V end was cut by 6 bases, the J end by 6 bases, with 6 bases between. The CDR3 totals 9 residues. The germline V gene encodes CDR1 DFQATT and CDR2 SNEGSKA (reference sequence). TCRdb used MiXCR to reprocess the 5' RACE reads, holding one entry per CDR3 protein. Seen here are roughly 500,000 distinct CDR3 sequences, 19% observed once, and the top ten hold 13% to 15%. About this clonotype itself: The antigen remains undetermined.

Whole-study results and caveats: There was a possibility that FACS-sorted repertoires contained abundant clonotypes contaminating from the bulk population. It was the secondary response that reached its peak faster, day 5 versus 15, but it was weaker. Relatively few clonotypes were ones that appeared in both CD4 and CD8 compartments.

The gene calls are TRBV20-1 and TRBJ2-7, with unresolved D. The sample in question was PBMCs, obtained 15 days after the yellow fever booster vaccination. The TCR was taken from a man aged 25 to 45 who received the YFV17D yellow fever vaccine. The CDR3 sequence is CSARREQYF. The CDR3 region has the DNA TGCAGTGCCCGTCGCGAGCAGTACTTC.